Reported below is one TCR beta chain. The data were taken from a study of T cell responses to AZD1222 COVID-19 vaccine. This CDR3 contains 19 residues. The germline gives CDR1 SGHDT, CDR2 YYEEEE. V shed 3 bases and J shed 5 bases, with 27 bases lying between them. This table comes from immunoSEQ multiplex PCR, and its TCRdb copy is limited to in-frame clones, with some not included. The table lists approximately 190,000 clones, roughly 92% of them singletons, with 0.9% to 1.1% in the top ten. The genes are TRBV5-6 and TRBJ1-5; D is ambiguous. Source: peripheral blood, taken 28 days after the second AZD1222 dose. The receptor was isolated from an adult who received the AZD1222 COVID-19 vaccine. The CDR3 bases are TGTGCCAGCAGCTCAACTGCCCTTCCTTCAAGGGAGGGTTATCAGCCCCAGCATTTT. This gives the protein CASSSTALPSREGYQPQHF.